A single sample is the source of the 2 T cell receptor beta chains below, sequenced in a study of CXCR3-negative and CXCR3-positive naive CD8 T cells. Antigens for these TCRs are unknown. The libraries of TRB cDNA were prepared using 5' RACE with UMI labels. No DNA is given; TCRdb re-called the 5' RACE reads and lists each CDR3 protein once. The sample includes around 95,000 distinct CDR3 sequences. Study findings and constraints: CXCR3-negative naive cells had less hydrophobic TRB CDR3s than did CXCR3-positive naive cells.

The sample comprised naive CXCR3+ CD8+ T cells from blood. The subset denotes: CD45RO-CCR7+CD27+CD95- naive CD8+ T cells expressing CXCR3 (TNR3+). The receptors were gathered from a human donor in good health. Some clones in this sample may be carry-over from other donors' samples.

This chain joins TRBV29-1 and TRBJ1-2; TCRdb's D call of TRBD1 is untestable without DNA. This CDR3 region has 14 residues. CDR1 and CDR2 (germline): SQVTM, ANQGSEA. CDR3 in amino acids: CSVSPSKGGYGYTF.

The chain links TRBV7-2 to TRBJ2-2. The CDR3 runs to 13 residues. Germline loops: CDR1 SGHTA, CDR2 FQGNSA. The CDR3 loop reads CASSLMGSGELFF.